This T cell receptor (beta chain) was found in a study of long-term antiretroviral therapy in people with HIV. Study results and limitations: The range of CDR3 lengths in HIV repertoires proved narrower than that found in controls. Viral resistance, ART adherence and therapy changes all lacked available data.

As concerns this clone: The antigen remains undetermined.

The run of the v3.0 immunoSEQ assay was at survey level. Generated by immunoSEQ multiplex PCR, the TCRdb table keeps only in-frame clones and is missing some. The table has around 18,000 clones, 60% to 85% seen once. Sequencing was performed on unsorted PBMCs, taken at the start of antiretroviral therapy, before treatment. This TCR came from a man between 18 and 35 years old with HIV.

The CDR3 bases are TGTGCCAGCCGGGATTACTACGAGCAGTACTTC. Its protein is CASRDYYEQYF. The chain uses TRBV2 and TRBJ2-7; D perhaps matches TRBD2 (5 bases). The germline V gene has CDR1 SNHLY and CDR2 FYNNEI. The CDR3 length is 11 residues. V gave up 8 bases and J gave up 3 bases, with 8 bases separating them.